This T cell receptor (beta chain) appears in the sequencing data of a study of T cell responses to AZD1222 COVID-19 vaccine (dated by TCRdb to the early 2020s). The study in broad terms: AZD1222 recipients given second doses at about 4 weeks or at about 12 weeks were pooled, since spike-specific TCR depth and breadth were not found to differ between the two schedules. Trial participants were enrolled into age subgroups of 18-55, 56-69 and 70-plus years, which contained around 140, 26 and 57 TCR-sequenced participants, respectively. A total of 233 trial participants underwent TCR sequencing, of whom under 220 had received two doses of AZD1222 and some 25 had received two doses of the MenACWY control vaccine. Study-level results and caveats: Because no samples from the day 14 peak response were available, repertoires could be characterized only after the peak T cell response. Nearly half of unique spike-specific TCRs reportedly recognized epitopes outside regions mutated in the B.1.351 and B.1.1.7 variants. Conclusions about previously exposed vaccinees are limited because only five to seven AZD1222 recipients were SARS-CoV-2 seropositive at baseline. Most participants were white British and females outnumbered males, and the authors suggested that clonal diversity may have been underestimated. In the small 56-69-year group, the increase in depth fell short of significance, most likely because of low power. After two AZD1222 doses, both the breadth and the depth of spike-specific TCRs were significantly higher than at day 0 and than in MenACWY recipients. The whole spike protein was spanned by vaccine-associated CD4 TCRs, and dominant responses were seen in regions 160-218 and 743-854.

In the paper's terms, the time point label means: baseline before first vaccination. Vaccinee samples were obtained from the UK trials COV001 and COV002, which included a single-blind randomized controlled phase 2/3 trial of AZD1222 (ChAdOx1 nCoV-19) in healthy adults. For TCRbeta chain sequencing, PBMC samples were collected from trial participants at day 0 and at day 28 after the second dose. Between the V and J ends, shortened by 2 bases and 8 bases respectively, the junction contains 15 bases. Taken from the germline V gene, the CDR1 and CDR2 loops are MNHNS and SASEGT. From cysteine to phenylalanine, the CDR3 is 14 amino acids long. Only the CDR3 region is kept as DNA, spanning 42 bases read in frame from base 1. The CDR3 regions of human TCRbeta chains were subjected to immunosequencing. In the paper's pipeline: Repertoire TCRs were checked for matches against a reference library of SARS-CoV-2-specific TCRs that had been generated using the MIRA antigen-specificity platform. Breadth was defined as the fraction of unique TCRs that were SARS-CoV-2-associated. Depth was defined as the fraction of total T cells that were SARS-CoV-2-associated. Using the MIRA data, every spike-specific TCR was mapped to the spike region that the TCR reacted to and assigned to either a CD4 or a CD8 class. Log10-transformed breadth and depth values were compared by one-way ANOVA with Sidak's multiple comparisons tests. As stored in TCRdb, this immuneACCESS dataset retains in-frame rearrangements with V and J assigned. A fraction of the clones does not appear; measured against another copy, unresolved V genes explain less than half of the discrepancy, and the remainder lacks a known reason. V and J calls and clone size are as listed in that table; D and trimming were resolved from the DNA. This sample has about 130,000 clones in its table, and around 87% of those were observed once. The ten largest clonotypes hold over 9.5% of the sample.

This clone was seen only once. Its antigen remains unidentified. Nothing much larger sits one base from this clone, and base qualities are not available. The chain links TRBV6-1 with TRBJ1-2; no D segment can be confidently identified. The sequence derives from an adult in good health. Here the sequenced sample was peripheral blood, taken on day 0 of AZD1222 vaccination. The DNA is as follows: TGTGCCAGCAGTGAATCCGCGGGGAAGCGGGGCTACACCTTC. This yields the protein CASSESAGKRGYTF.